These T cell receptor beta chains were read from a single sample in a study of OX40 agonist ivuxolimab in advanced cancers. The assay was immunoSEQ multiplex PCR, and TCRdb's table has in-frame clones only and misses some. The repertoire holds tens of thousands of clones, with roughly 89% as singletons. This sample comprised CD4+ or CD8+ T cells sorted from blood, obtained in a trial of the OX40 agonist ivuxolimab. These receptors were taken from an adult with an advanced solid tumor such as melanoma, head and neck, liver or kidney cancer. Each CDR3 is given with its conserved first and last residue. The D gene is left open where the match is weak. The listing skips clone size in some rows; elsewhere it reads once, few, many or a size class.

>TRBV5-1|TRBD1|TRBJ2-7|.
TGCGCCAGCAGCAAGGGACAGGGGGCGAACCCACTCTACGAGCAGTACTTC
CASSKGQGANPLYEQYF
>TRBV28|TRBD2|TRBJ2-7|.
TGTGCCAGCAAACGGACTAGCGGGAGCTACGAGCAGTACTTC
CASKRTSGSYEQYF
>TRBV7-2|TRBD2|TRBJ2-7|.
TGTGCCAGCAGCTGGTATAGCGGGAGGCCCTACGAGCAGTACTTC
CASSWYSGRPYEQYF
>TRBV7-9|TRBD1|TRBJ1-1|few
TGTGCCAGCAGCCTGGGCGGGCAGGGGGCACCTGAAGCTTTCTTT
CASSLGGQGAPEAFF
>TRBV29-1|.|TRBJ2-1|.
TGCAGCGTTGATGGGTGGGCCTACAATGAGCAGTTCTTC
CSVDGWAYNEQFF
>TRBV28|TRBD1|TRBJ1-5|.
TGTGCCAGCAGTTTATACCGAGGGGGCCATAGCAATCAGCCCCAGCATTTT
CASSLYRGGHSNQPQHF
>TRBV7-7|TRBD1|TRBJ2-5|.
TGTGCTAGCAGCAAAGACAGGGTAGAGACCCAGTACTTC
CASSKDRVETQYF
>TRBV5-4|.|TRBJ1-3|.
TGTGCCAGCAGAACTCACTCTGGAAACACCATATATTTT
CASRTHSGNTIYF
>TRBV19|TRBD1|TRBJ1-5|.
TGTGCCAGTAGTTATCGGGACAGGGGGAATCAGCCCCAGCATTTT
CASSYRDRGNQPQHF
>TRBV29-1|.|TRBJ2-3|.
TGCAGCGTGAGCGGAGGTTCTGGAGATACGCAGTATTTT
CSVSGGSGDTQYF
>TRBV28|TRBD1|TRBJ2-5|few
TGTGCCAGCAGCCCTCCGGGACAGGGGGCGTGGGGCCAGTACTTC
CASSPPGQGAWGQYF
>TRBV28|.|TRBJ2-1|once
TGTGCCAGCAGTTCGACTAGTTGGGGGTCCGGCAATGAGCAGTTCTTC
CASSSTSWGSGNEQFF
>TRBV5-4|.|TRBJ2-5|.
TGTGCCAGCAGCTTAGTGGGACAAGAGACCCAGTACTTC
CASSLVGQETQYF
>TRBV28|TRBD1|TRBJ1-5|.
TGTGCCAGCAGTCCAGGGCCCGTTGAACAGGGGGCGAGCAATCAGCCCCAGCATTTT
CASSPGPVEQGASNQPQHF
>TRBV4-1|.|TRBJ1-3|.
TGCGCCAGCAGCCAAGGGCGGGGGTTAGGAAACACCATATATTTT
CASSQGRGLGNTIYF
>TRBV6-5|TRBD1|TRBJ2-5|.
TGTGCCAGCAGGCCCGGACAGGGGGCGCAGGAGACCCAGTACTTC
CASRPGQGAQETQYF
>TRBV28|.|TRBJ1-5|once
TGTGCCAGCAGTTTACACCCACGCATACAGCCCCAGCATTTT
CASSLHPRIQPQHF
>TRBV6-1|.|TRBJ1-4|.
TGTGCCAGCAGTACATCATCGGCAACTAATGAAAAACTGTTTTTT
CASSTSSATNEKLFF
>TRBV19|.|TRBJ2-7|.
TGTGCCAGTAGTATACTAGTGGGAACAGGGAACTACGAGCAGTACTTC
CASSILVGTGNYEQYF
>TRBV7-9|.|TRBJ2-7|.
TGTGCCAGCAGCTTGCAGACAGACCGGTCCGAGCAGTACTTC
CASSLQTDRSEQYF
>TRBV5-5|.|TRBJ2-7|.
TGTGCCAGCAGCTTGGGTGTGAGGGGCCTGGGAAACGAGCAGTACTTC
CASSLGVRGLGNEQYF
>TRBV4-2|TRBD1|TRBJ1-2|.
TGTGCCAGCAGCCAAGATCAGGACAGGGGGCTTGGCTACACCTTC
CASSQDQDRGLGYTF
>TRBV5-1|.|TRBJ1-4|.
TGCGCCAGCAGCTCCGACAGGCCTAATGAAAAACTGTTTTTT
CASSSDRPNEKLFF
>TRBV10-2|.|TRBJ1-5|.
TGCGCCAGCAGTGAGGAAGGGGTATCCAATCAGCCCCAGCATTTT
CASSEEGVSNQPQHF
>TRBV5-1|TRBD2|TRBJ2-1|.
TGCGCCAGCAGGTCTCCGGGACTAACGGACAATGAGCAGTTCTTC
CASRSPGLTDNEQFF
>TRBV7-6|TRBD2|TRBJ2-7|.
TGTGCCAGCAGCAAGGGACTAGTCTACGAGCAGTACTTC
CASSKGLVYEQYF
>TRBV6-1|.|TRBJ2-2|.
TGTGCCAGCAGTGTAATCCTCACAAACACCGGGGAGCTGTTTTTT
CASSVILTNTGELFF
>TRBV11-2|TRBD1|TRBJ2-3|.
TGTGCCAGCACCCGCGACAGGGTAGCAGATACGCAGTATTTT
CASTRDRVADTQYF
>TRBV7-3|.|TRBJ2-1|.
TGTGCCAGCAGCTCCACGCCCCGACTAGAATACAATGAGCAGTTCTTC
CASSSTPRLEYNEQFF
>TRBV11-2|.|TRBJ2-5|few
TGTGCCAGTGGCGATTTCTCAGCCCAAGAGACCCAGTACTTC
CASGDFSAQETQYF
>TRBV5-5|.|TRBJ1-3|few
TGTGCCAGCAGCTTCGGGGGGCTGTCTGGAAACACCATATATTTT
CASSFGGLSGNTIYF
>TRBV5-1|TRBD1|TRBJ2-2|.
TGCGCCAGCAGCTTGACAGGGGGCGCCGATACCGGGGAGCTGTTTTTT
CASSLTGGADTGELFF
>TRBV19|.|TRBJ1-5|.
TGTGCCAGTAGTATAGGGCCCCCTTATAGCAATCAGCCCCAGCATTTT
CASSIGPPYSNQPQHF
>TRBV11-2|TRBD2|TRBJ2-7|once
TGTGCCAGCAGCTTACTAGCGGGGACGCTTGGGCAGTACTTC
CASSLLAGTLGQYF
>TRBV7-9|.|TRBJ2-3|.
TGTGCCAGCAGCTTTTCACCCGATACGCAGTATTTT
CASSFSPDTQYF
>TRBV5-1|.|TRBJ2-7|.
TGCGCCAGCAGCGCCAGGGGAGCGGGGAAATACGAGCAGTACTTC
CASSARGAGKYEQYF
>TRBV21-1|.|TRBJ2-2|.
TGTGCCAGCTCCGACACGAACACCGGGGAGCTGTTTTTT
CASSDTNTGELFF